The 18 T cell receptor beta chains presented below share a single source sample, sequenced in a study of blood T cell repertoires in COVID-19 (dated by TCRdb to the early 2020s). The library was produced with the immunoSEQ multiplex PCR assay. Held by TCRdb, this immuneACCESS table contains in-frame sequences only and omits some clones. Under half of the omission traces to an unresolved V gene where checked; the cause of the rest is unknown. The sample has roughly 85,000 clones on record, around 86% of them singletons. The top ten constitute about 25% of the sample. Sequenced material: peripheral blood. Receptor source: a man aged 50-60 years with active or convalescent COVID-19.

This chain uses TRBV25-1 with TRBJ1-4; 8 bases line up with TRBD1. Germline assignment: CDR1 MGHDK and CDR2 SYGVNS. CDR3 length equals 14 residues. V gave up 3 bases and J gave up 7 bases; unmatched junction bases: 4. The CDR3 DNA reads TGTGCCAGCAGTGACGACAGGGGACCTGAAAAACTGTTTTTT. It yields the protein CASSDDRGPEKLFF.

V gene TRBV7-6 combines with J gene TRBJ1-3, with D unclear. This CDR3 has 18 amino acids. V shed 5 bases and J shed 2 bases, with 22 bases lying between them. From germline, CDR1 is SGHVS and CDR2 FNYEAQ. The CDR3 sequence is CASSPDWQTRVAGNTIYF. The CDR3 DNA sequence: TGTGCCAGCAGCCCCGACTGGCAAACGAGGGTGGCTGGAAACACCATATATTTT.

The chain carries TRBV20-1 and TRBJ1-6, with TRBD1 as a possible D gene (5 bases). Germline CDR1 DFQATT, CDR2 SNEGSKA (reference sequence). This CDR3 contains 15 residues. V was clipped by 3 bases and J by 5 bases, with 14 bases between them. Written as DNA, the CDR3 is TGCAGTGCTAGTGTTCGGCAGGGCGATAATTCACCCCTCCACTTT. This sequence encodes CSASVRQGDNSPLHF.

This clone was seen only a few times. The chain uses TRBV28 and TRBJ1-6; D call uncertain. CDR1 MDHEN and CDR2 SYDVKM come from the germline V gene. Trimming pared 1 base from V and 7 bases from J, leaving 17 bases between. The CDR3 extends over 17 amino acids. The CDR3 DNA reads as TGTGCCAGCAGTTTATTGGCAGGCCAAAAGGAAAATTCACCCCTCCACTTT. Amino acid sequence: CASSLLAGQKENSPLHF.

The CDR3 is CAIIRSNQPQHF. The CDR3 nucleotides read TGTGCCATCATCCGGAGCAATCAGCCCCAGCATTTT. V gene TRBV10-3 combines with J gene TRBJ1-5; no definite D call. The CDR3 spans 12 residues. Germline V gives CDR1 ENHRY, CDR2 SYGVKD. Trimming took 7 bases from V and 1 from J, leaving 5 bases between them.

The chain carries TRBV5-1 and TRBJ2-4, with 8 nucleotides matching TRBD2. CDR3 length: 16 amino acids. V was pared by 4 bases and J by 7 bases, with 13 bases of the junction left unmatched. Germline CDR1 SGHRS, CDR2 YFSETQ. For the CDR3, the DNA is TGCGCCAGCAGCCCGCGGACTAGCAGAAATGGGAACATTCAGTACTTC. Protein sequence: CASSPRTSRNGNIQYF.

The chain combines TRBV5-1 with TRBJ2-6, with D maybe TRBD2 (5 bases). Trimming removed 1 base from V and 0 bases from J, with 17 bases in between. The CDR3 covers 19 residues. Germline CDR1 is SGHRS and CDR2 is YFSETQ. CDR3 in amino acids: CASSLFPPGLSSGANVLTF. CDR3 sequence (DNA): TGCGCCAGCAGCTTGTTCCCCCCCGGACTGAGCTCTGGGGCCAACGTCCTGACTTTC.

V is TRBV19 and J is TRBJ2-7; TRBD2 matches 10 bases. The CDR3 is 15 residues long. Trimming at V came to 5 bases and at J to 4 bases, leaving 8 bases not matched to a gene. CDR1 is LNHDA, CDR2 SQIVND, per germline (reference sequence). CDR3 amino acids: CASSFRLAGEYEQYF. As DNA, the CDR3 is TGTGCCAGTAGTTTCAGACTAGCGGGTGAATACGAGCAGTACTTC.

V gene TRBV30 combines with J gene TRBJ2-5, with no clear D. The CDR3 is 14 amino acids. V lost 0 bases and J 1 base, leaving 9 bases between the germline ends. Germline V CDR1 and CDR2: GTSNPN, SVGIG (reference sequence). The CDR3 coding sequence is TGTGCCTGGAGTGTACTAAGCGTCCAAGAGACCCAGTACTTC. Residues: CAWSVLSVQETQYF. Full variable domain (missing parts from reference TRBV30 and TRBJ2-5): SQTIHQWPATLVQPVGSPLSLECTVEGTSNPNLYWYRQAAGRGLQLLFYSVGIGQISSEVPQNLSASRPQDRQFILSSKKLLLSDSGFYLCAWSVLSVQETQYFGPGTRLLVL.

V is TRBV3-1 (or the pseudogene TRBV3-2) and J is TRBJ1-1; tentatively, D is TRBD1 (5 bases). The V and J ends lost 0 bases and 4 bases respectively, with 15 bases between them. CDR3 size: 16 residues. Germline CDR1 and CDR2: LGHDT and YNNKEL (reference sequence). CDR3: CASSQDWGTGGTEAFF. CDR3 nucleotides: TGTGCCAGCAGCCAAGATTGGGGGACTGGAGGCACTGAAGCTTTCTTT.

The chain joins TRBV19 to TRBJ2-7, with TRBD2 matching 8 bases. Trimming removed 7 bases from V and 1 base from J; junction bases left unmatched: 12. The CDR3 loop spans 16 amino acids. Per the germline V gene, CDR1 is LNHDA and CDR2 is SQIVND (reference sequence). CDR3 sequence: CASTQRGGRNSYEQYF. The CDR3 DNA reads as TGTGCCAGTACCCAACGAGGCGGGAGGAATTCCTACGAGCAGTACTTC. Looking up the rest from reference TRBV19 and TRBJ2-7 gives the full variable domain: DGGITQSPKYLFRKEGQNVTLSCEQNLNHDAMYWYRQDPGQGLRLIYYSQIVNDFQKGDIAEGYSVSREKKESFPLTVTSAQKNPTAFYLCASTQRGGRNSYEQYFGPGTRLTVT.

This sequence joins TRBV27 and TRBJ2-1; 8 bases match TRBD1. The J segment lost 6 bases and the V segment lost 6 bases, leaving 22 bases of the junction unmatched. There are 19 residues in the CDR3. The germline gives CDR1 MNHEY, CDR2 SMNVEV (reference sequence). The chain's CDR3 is CASSMMWTGLTSTGNEQFF. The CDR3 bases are TGTGCCAGCAGCATGATGTGGACAGGGTTAACTAGTACCGGCAATGAGCAGTTCTTC.

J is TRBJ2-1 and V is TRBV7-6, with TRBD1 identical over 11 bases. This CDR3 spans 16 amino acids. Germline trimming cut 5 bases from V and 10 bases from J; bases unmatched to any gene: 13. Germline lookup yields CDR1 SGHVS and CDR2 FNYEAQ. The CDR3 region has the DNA TGTGCCAGCAGCAGAACCGGAGGACAGGGGGCATGGGAGCAGTTCTTC. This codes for CASSRTGGQGAWEQFF.

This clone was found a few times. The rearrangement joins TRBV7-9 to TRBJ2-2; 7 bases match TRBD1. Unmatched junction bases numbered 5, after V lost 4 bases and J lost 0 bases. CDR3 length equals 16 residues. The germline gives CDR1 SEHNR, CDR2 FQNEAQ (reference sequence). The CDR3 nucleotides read TGTGCCAGCAGCTCGGTAGGGACAGCGAACACCGGGGAGCTGTTTTTT. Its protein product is CASSSVGTANTGELFF.

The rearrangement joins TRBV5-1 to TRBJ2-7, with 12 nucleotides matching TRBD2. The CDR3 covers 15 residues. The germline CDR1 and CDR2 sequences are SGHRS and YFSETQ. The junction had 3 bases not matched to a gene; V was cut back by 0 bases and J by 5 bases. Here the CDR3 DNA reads TGCGCCAGCAGCTTGGCGACTAGCGGGAGAGACGAGCAGTACTTC. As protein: CASSLATSGRDEQYF.

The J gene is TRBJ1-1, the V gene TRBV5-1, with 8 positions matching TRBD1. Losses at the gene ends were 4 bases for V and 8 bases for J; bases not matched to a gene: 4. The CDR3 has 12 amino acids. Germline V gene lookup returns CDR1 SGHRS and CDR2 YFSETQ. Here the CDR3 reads CASSVGQGEAFF. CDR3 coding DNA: TGCGCCAGCAGCGTAGGACAGGGAGAAGCTTTCTTT.

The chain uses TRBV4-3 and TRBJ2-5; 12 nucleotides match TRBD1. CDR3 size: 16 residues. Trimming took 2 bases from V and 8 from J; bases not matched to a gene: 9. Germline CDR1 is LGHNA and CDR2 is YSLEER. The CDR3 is CASSQPGTGGRETQYF. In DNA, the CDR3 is TGCGCCAGCAGCCAACCCGGGACAGGGGGCCGGGAAACCCAGTACTTC.

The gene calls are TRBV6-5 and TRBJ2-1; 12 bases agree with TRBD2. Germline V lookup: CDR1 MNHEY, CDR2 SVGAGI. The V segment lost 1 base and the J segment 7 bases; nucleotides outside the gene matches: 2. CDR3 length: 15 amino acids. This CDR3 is CASSYYGLAGNEQFF. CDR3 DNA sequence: TGTGCCAGCAGTTACTACGGACTAGCGGGAAATGAGCAGTTCTTC.